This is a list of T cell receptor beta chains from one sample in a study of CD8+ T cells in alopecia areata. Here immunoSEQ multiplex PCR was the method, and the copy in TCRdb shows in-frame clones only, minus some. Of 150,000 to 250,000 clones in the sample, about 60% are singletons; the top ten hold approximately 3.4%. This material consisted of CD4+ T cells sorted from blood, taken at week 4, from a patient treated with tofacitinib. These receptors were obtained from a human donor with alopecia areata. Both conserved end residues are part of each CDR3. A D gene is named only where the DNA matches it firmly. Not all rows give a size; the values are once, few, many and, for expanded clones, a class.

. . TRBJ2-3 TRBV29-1 CSVVGNRRAVDTQYF TGCAGCGTTGTGGGGAACAGAAGAGCCGTGGATACGCAGTATTTT
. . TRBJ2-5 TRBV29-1 CSAMIETQYF TGCAGCGCGATGATAGAGACCCAGTACTTC
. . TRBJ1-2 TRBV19 CASSISPSRRGYTF TGTGCCAGTAGTATCTCGCCTTCCCGCAGGGGCTACACCTTC
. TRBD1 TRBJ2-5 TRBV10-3 CAISPGQGIRETQYF TGTGCCATCAGTCCGGGACAGGGGATTCGAGAGACCCAGTACTTC
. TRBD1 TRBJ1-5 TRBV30 CAWNGQVSQPQHF TGTGCCTGGAACGGACAGGTATCTCAGCCCCAGCATTTT
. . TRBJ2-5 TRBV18 CASSPRQEQETQYF TGTGCCAGCTCACCTCGGCAGGAGCAAGAGACCCAGTACTTC
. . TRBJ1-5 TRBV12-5 CASGLGGGNQPQHF TGTGCTAGTGGTTTGGGAGGGGGCAATCAGCCCCAGCATTTT
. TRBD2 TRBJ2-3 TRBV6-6 CASSFRTSGGTDTQYF TGTGCCAGCAGTTTTCGGACTAGCGGGGGTACAGATACGCAGTATTTT
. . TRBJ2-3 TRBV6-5 CASRTAALRTDTQYF TGTGCCAGCAGAACAGCGGCCTTACGCACAGATACGCAGTATTTT
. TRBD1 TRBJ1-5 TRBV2 CASIPDRVAGQPQHF TGTGCCAGCATCCCCGACAGGGTGGCGGGTCAGCCCCAGCATTTT
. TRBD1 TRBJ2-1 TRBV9 CASGPGDRENNEQFF TGTGCCAGCGGTCCTGGGGACAGGGAAAACAATGAGCAGTTCTTC
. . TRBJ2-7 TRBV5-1 CASSLTGVHEQYF TGCGCCAGCAGCTTGACAGGTGTCCACGAGCAGTACTTC
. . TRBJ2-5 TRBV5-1 CASSLEETQYF TGCGCCAGCAGCTTAGAAGAGACCCAGTACTTC
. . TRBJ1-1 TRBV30 CAWEVFGGGNTEAFF TGTGCCTGGGAGGTTTTTGGAGGGGGGAACACTGAAGCTTTCTTT
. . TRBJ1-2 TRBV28 CASSQSRGNYGYTF TGTGCCAGCAGCCAGTCGCGGGGGAACTATGGCTACACCTTC
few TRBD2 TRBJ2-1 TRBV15 CATSAASGGNNEQFF TGTGCCACCAGCGCCGCTAGCGGGGGGAACAATGAGCAGTTCTTC
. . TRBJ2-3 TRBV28 CASSVPSFTDTQYF TGTGCCAGCAGTGTACCGTCTTTCACAGATACGCAGTATTTT
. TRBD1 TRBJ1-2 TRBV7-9 CASSLEFTGQGGGNYGYTF TGTGCCAGCAGCTTAGAATTTACGGGACAGGGGGGAGGAAACTATGGCTACACCTTC
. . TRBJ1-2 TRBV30 CAWRGVNYGYTF TGTGCCTGGAGAGGGGTCAACTATGGCTACACCTTC
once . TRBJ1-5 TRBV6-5 CASRGPGSPQHF TGTGCCAGCAGAGGACCGGGATCGCCCCAGCATTTT
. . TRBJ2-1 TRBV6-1 CASSPRGHREQFF TGTGCCAGCAGTCCCCGGGGGCATCGTGAGCAGTTCTTC
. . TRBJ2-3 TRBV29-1 CSVEGPGGTDTQYF TGCAGCGTTGAGGGCCCGGGGGGCACAGATACGCAGTATTTT
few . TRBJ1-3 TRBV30 CAWTLGGTVGDTIYF TGTGCCTGGACACTCGGGGGTACCGTAGGGGACACCATATATTTT
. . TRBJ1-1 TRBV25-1 CASRSLGVGAEAFF TGTGCCAGCAGGAGCCTGGGGGTGGGCGCTGAAGCTTTCTTT
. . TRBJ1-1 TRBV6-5 CASSRPETEAFF TGTGCCAGCAGTCGACCTGAAACTGAAGCTTTCTTT
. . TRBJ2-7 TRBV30 CAWSVGVGEQYF TGTGCCTGGAGTGTTGGGGTAGGCGAGCAGTACTTC
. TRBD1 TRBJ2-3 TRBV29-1 CSDRTGGATATQYF TGCAGCGACCGGACAGGCGGAGCAACTGCTACGCAGTATTTT
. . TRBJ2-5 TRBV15 CATSRDTETQYF TGTGCCACCAGCAGAGATACAGAGACCCAGTACTTC
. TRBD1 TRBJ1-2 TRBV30 CAWSPGQANYGYTF TGTGCCTGGAGCCCCGGACAGGCAAACTATGGCTACACCTTC
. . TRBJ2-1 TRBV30 CAWRGQLEQFF TGTGCCTGGAGAGGACAGCTTGAGCAGTTCTTC
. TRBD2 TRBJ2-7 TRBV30 CACRLAGLAFYEQYF TGTGCCTGCCGTTTAGCGGGACTAGCCTTTTACGAGCAGTACTTC
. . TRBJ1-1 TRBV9 CASSVRQRDTEAFF TGTGCCAGCAGCGTTAGACAGAGGGACACTGAAGCTTTCTTT
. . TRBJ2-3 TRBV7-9 CASSSGDLDTQYF TGTGCCAGCAGCTCCGGGGACCTGGATACGCAGTATTTT
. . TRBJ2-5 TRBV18 CASSPRQETQYF TGTGCCAGCTCACCACGGCAAGAGACCCAGTACTTC
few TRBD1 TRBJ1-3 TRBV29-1 CSVEAWDRGAGLGNTIYF TGCAGCGTTGAAGCATGGGACAGGGGAGCCGGCCTTGGAAACACCATATATTTT
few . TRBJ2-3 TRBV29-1 CSVPGRIISSTDTQYF TGCAGCGTCCCAGGACGGATCATTTCTAGCACAGATACGCAGTATTTT
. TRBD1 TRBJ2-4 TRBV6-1 CASRTGVAVKNIQYF TGTGCCAGCCGGACAGGGGTGGCAGTCAAAAACATTCAGTACTTC
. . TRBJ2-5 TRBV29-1 CSVSRETQYF TGCAGCGTTTCACGAGAGACCCAGTACTTC
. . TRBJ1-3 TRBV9 CASSVLGSSGNTIYF TGTGCCAGCAGCGTACTAGGTAGCTCTGGAAACACCATATATTTT
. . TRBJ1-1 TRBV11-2 CASSLISRGTEAFF TGTGCCAGCAGCTTAATATCTCGGGGCACTGAAGCTTTCTTT
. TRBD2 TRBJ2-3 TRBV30 CAWSNRRGDPNGTDTQYF TGTGCCTGGAGTAATAGGCGGGGGGACCCGAACGGCACAGATACGCAGTATTTT
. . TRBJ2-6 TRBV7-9 CASSVSGANVLTF TGTGCCAGCAGTGTCTCTGGGGCCAACGTCCTGACTTTC
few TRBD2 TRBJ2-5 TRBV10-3 CAISERTSGTSGRETQYF TGTGCCATCAGTGAGCGGACTAGCGGGACCTCCGGTAGGGAGACCCAGTACTTC
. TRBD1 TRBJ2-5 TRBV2 CASSRDRVGETQYF TGTGCCAGCAGTAGGGACAGGGTCGGAGAGACCCAGTACTTC
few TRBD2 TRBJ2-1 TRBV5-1 CASSLGASGGQEEQFF TGCGCCAGCAGCTTGGGAGCTAGCGGGGGGCAGGAGGAGCAGTTCTTC
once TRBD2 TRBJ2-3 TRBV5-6 CASSTQTSGSTDTQYF TGTGCCAGCAGTACCCAGACTAGCGGCAGCACAGATACGCAGTATTTT
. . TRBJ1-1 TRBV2 CASSLLTEAFF TGTGCCAGCAGTCTCCTGACTGAAGCTTTCTTT
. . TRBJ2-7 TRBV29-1 CSVAFIKGPSYEQYF TGCAGCGTTGCTTTTATTAAGGGGCCCTCCTACGAGCAGTACTTC
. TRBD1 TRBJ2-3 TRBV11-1 CASSWDRSTDTQYF TGTGCCAGCAGCTGGGACAGAAGCACAGATACGCAGTATTTT
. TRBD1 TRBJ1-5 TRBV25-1 CASSDGTGNSNQPQHF TGTGCCAGCAGTGATGGGACAGGGAATAGCAATCAGCCCCAGCATTTT
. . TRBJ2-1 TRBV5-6 CASRITGPLYNEQFF TGTGCCAGCAGGATCACGGGACCACTTTACAATGAGCAGTTCTTC
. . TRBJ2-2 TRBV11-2 CASSLGTPNTGELFF TGTGCCAGCAGCCTAGGGACACCGAACACCGGGGAGCTGTTTTTT
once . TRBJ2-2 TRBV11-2 CASSLERMRSGELFF TGTGCCAGCAGCTTAGAGAGAATGAGGTCCGGGGAGCTGTTTTTT